This is a list of T cell receptor beta chains from one sample in a study of CD8 T cells in ankylosing spondylitis. TCRdb processed the 5' RACE reads anew with MiXCR; each CDR3 protein has one entry. Here the sample spans more than 20,000 distinct CDR3 sequences, 13% being singletons. Sample: blood. These receptors came from a male donor with ankylosing spondylitis or in good health (not recorded which). Each CDR3 is given with its conserved first and last residue. A D gene is named only where the DNA matches it firmly. The listing skips clone size in some rows; elsewhere it reads once, few, many or a size class.

J: TRBJ2-1; V: TRBV7-2; size: -; D: TRBD2; DNA: TGTGCCAGCAGCTTACTAGCGGGAGGGCACAATGAGCAGTTCTTC; CDR3: CASSLLAGGHNEQFF
J: TRBJ2-7; V: TRBV6-5; size: many; D: TRBD2; DNA: TGTGCCAGCAGTTTAAGGTCTAGCGGGAGTTACGAGCAGTACTTC; CDR3: CASSLRSSGSYEQYF
J: TRBJ2-1; V: TRBV5-1; size: -; D: TRBD2; DNA: TGCGCCAGCAGCACTAGCGGGAGGGAATACAATGAGCAGTTCTTC; CDR3: CASSTSGREYNEQFF
J: TRBJ2-2; V: TRBV7-2; size: -; D: TRBD2; DNA: TGTGCCAGCAGCTTAGAAGCGGGGCGGCCCGGGGAGCTGTTTTTT; CDR3: CASSLEAGRPGELFF
J: TRBJ2-1; V: TRBV5-1; size: -; D: TRBD2; DNA: TGCGCCAGCAGCTTTACGACTAGCGGGGTCGTGAATGAGCAGTTCTTC; CDR3: CASSFTTSGVVNEQFF
J: TRBJ2-2; V: TRBV12-3/TRBV12-4; size: many; D: TRBD1; DNA: TGTGCCAGCAGGGACAGGGGTGTAGAGACCGGGGAGCTGTTTTTT; CDR3: CASRDRGVETGELFF
J: TRBJ1-4; V: TRBV27; size: many; D: -; DNA: TGTGCCAGCAGTTTCCGTAATGAAAAACTGTTTTTT; CDR3: CASSFRNEKLFF
J: TRBJ1-1; V: TRBV7-9; size: few; D: -; DNA: TGTGCCAGCAGCTTAGGGGGGGTGATTGAAGCTTTCTTT; CDR3: CASSLGGVIEAFF
J: TRBJ2-2; V: TRBV15; size: once; D: TRBD2; DNA: TGTGCCACCAGCATACTAGCGGGGACCGGGGAGCTGTTTTTT; CDR3: CATSILAGTGELFF
J: TRBJ2-3; V: TRBV10-3; size: -; D: -; DNA: TGTGCCATCAGGCCCTCAGGGGCTAGCACAGATACGCAGTATTTT; CDR3: CAIRPSGASTDTQYF
J: TRBJ2-1; V: TRBV20-1; size: -; D: -; DNA: TGCAGTGCCCTAAGGCAGGGGAGGGGCAATGAGCAGTTCTTC; CDR3: CSALRQGRGNEQFF
J: TRBJ1-1; V: TRBV5-1; size: -; D: -; DNA: TGCGCCAGCAGCTTGGCAACAGGTCCGGGAAAAATGAACACTGAAGCTTTCTTT; CDR3: CASSLATGPGKMNTEAFF
J: TRBJ1-2; V: TRBV7-2; size: -; D: TRBD1; DNA: TGTGCCAGCAGCTTGGACAGGGTCGGGGGCTACACCTTC; CDR3: CASSLDRVGGYTF
J: TRBJ2-1; V: TRBV20-1; size: many; D: -; DNA: TGCAGTGCTAGAGGGATCTACAATGAGCAGTTCTTC; CDR3: CSARGIYNEQFF
J: TRBJ2-1; V: TRBV6-6; size: -; D: -; DNA: TGTGCCAGCAGCCTGACCCCCGGCTTAATTCAATACAATGAGCAGTTCTTC; CDR3: CASSLTPGLIQYNEQFF
J: TRBJ2-7; V: TRBV12-3/TRBV12-4; size: -; D: -; DNA: TGTGCCAGCAGCTGGGGTCGCAGAGAGCAGTACTTC; CDR3: CASSWGRREQYF
J: TRBJ2-2; V: TRBV12-3/TRBV12-4; size: few; D: -; DNA: TGTGCCAGCACCAAGTCCCCCGGGGAGCTGTTTTTT; CDR3: CASTKSPGELFF
J: TRBJ2-1; V: TRBV11-3; size: few; D: -; DNA: TGTGCCAGCAGCGTCGAGAGAGCAGGGGAGCAGTTCTTC; CDR3: CASSVERAGEQFF
J: TRBJ2-6; V: TRBV5-6; size: -; D: -; DNA: TGTGCCAGCAGCTATGGCGGCTCTGGGGCCAACGTCCTGACTTTC; CDR3: CASSYGGSGANVLTF
J: TRBJ1-1; V: TRBV25-1; size: -; D: -; DNA: TGTGCCAGCAGTGACAGACTCAGGGCTTTCTTT; CDR3: CASSDRLRAFF
J: TRBJ2-1; V: TRBV12-3/TRBV12-4; size: -; D: -; DNA: TGTGCCAGCAGTTCGGGGGATACCTACAATGAGCAGTTCTTC; CDR3: CASSSGDTYNEQFF
J: TRBJ2-7; V: TRBV9; size: many; D: -; DNA: TGTGCCAGCAGCGCTGCGGTGGATTCGAGCTCCTACGAGCAGTACTTC; CDR3: CASSAAVDSSSYEQYF
J: TRBJ1-5; V: TRBV6-6; size: few; D: TRBD1; DNA: TGTGCCAGCAGTTCCAGTACCAGGGGGAGCAATCAGCCCCAGCATTTT; CDR3: CASSSSTRGSNQPQHF
J: TRBJ1-1; V: TRBV5-1; size: -; D: TRBD1; DNA: TGCGCCAGCAGCTCTAACACAGGGGACACTGAAGCTTTCTTT; CDR3: CASSSNTGDTEAFF
J: TRBJ2-1; V: TRBV5-1; size: many; D: TRBD2; DNA: TGCGCCAGCAGCCTGCGGGGGGGCCTAAATGAGCAGTTCTTC; CDR3: CASSLRGGLNEQFF
J: TRBJ2-2; V: TRBV28; size: many; D: -; DNA: TGTGCCAGCAGTTTCCCCCAGAACACCGGGGAGCTGTTTTTT; CDR3: CASSFPQNTGELFF
J: TRBJ2-4; V: TRBV30; size: many; D: TRBD2; DNA: TGTGCCTGGAGTGTTGTTGCGGGAGGAGCCAAAAACATTCAGTACTTC; CDR3: CAWSVVAGGAKNIQYF
J: TRBJ2-3; V: TRBV7-6; size: many; D: TRBD1; DNA: TGTGCCAGCAGCTTAGGGACTCGACAGGGTGCTTCTAGCACAGATACGCAGTATTTT; CDR3: CASSLGTRQGASSTDTQYF
J: TRBJ2-5; V: TRBV12-3/TRBV12-4; size: -; D: TRBD2; DNA: TGTGCCAGCAGTCCCAGCGGGGAGGTTGCAGAGACCCAGTACTTC; CDR3: CASSPSGEVAETQYF
J: TRBJ2-2; V: TRBV4-3; size: many; D: -; DNA: TGCGCCAGCAGCCAAGATTTGGGATACACCGGGGAGCTGTTTTTT; CDR3: CASSQDLGYTGELFF
J: TRBJ2-2; V: TRBV7-2; size: few; D: -; DNA: TGTGCCAGCAGCTTAGAAACTGGAGGGTACACCGGGGAGCTGTTTTTT; CDR3: CASSLETGGYTGELFF
J: TRBJ2-1; V: TRBV12-3/TRBV12-4; size: few; D: -; DNA: TGTGCCAGCAGTCAGGGGGGGGGAACTGATAATGAGCAGTTCTTC; CDR3: CASSQGGGTDNEQFF
J: TRBJ2-7; V: TRBV27; size: -; D: -; DNA: TGTGCCAGCAGTTCCGGGACACCCTACGAGCAGTACTTC; CDR3: CASSSGTPYEQYF
J: TRBJ2-2; V: TRBV18; size: few; D: -; DNA: TGTGCCAGCTCACCAACAGGGAACACCGGGGAGCTGTTTTTT; CDR3: CASSPTGNTGELFF
J: TRBJ2-2; V: TRBV12-3/TRBV12-4; size: -; D: -; DNA: TGTGCCAGCAGTTTTTACGGCGGGTGGACCGGGGAGCTGTTTTTT; CDR3: CASSFYGGWTGELFF
J: TRBJ2-1; V: TRBV10-3; size: few; D: -; DNA: TGTGCCATCAGGGAGATCCGGGGGAACTACAATGAGCAGTTCTTC; CDR3: CAIREIRGNYNEQFF
J: TRBJ2-7; V: TRBV4-3; size: many; D: -; DNA: TGCGCCAGCAGCCAAGATTGGGGCAGGGGGGACTACGAGCAGTACTTC; CDR3: CASSQDWGRGDYEQYF
J: TRBJ1-1; V: TRBV10-2; size: many; D: -; DNA: TGCGCCAGCAGCTCAGCTAACACTGAAGCTTTCTTT; CDR3: CASSSANTEAFF
J: TRBJ2-1; V: TRBV4-3; size: many; D: -; DNA: TGCGCCAGCAGCCTGAAGAGCGCCTACAATGAGCAGTTCTTC; CDR3: CASSLKSAYNEQFF
J: TRBJ2-3; V: TRBV29-1; size: many; D: -; DNA: TGCAGCGCTGCCGGAGTTTCAGATACGCAGTATTTT; CDR3: CSAAGVSDTQYF
J: TRBJ2-3; V: TRBV12-3/TRBV12-4; size: many; D: TRBD1; DNA: TGTGCCAGCACCTTTGGGACAGGGGGTCCCCTCACAGATACGCAGTATTTT; CDR3: CASTFGTGGPLTDTQYF
J: TRBJ2-2; V: TRBV4-2; size: -; D: -; DNA: TGTGCCAGCAGCCATCCTCGGGCTAGGAACACCGGGGAGCTGTTTTTT; CDR3: CASSHPRARNTGELFF
J: TRBJ2-1; V: TRBV7-3; size: -; D: -; DNA: TGTGCCAGCAGCCCTCCCGAGGGTGAGCAGTTCTTC; CDR3: CASSPPEGEQFF
J: TRBJ1-1; V: TRBV6-2/TRBV6-3; size: -; D: -; DNA: TGTGCCAGCAGTTCGAATTACAGGGTAAACACTGAAGCTTTCTTT; CDR3: CASSSNYRVNTEAFF
J: TRBJ2-1; V: TRBV5-1; size: many; D: -; DNA: TGCGCCAGCAGCTTGGGTACTATAAATGAGCAGTTCTTC; CDR3: CASSLGTINEQFF
J: TRBJ2-3; V: TRBV7-9; size: -; D: -; DNA: TGTGCCAGCAGCTTAGAAGGACAGCTTAGCACAGATACGCAGTATTTT; CDR3: CASSLEGQLSTDTQYF
J: TRBJ1-5; V: TRBV28; size: many; D: TRBD1; DNA: TGTGCCAGCAGCCCGCAAACCGGGACAGGGAATCAGCCCCAGCATTTT; CDR3: CASSPQTGTGNQPQHF
J: TRBJ2-1; V: TRBV6-1; size: many; D: -; DNA: TGTGCCAGCAGTGACCGGGACGGCCCCTACAATGAGCAGTTCTTC; CDR3: CASSDRDGPYNEQFF
J: TRBJ2-1; V: TRBV7-2; size: few; D: -; DNA: TGTGCCAGCAGCTTAGGGCCCAAATGGGAGCAGTTCTTC; CDR3: CASSLGPKWEQFF
J: TRBJ1-4; V: TRBV5-1; size: few; D: TRBD1; DNA: TGCGCCAGCAGCTTGTTAGGGACAGAGAATGAAAAACTGTTTTTT; CDR3: CASSLLGTENEKLFF
J: TRBJ2-7; V: TRBV4-1; size: -; D: TRBD2; DNA: TGCGCCAGCAGCCAAGGGCTAGCGGGAGTCGAGCAGTACTTC; CDR3: CASSQGLAGVEQYF
J: TRBJ1-4; V: TRBV5-6; size: medium-sized; D: -; DNA: TGTGCCAGCAGCCCGGGGCCCTGGAGCGAAAAACTGTTTTTT; CDR3: CASSPGPWSEKLFF
J: TRBJ2-3; V: TRBV7-2; size: many; D: -; DNA: TGTGCCAGCAGCTTTTCTCGGCGCGGTGGGAATACGCAGTATTTT; CDR3: CASSFSRRGGNTQYF
J: TRBJ1-1; V: TRBV29-1; size: few; D: -; DNA: TGCAGCACGCAGCGTAACACTGAAGCTTTCTTT; CDR3: CSTQRNTEAFF
J: TRBJ2-7; V: TRBV27; size: many; D: -; DNA: TGTGCCAGCAGTTTCTCCGGTCGCGAGCAGTACTTC; CDR3: CASSFSGREQYF
J: TRBJ2-2; V: TRBV3-1; size: -; D: -; DNA: TGTGCCAGCAGCCGAGGGGCGGAGACCGGGGAGCTGTTTTTT; CDR3: CASSRGAETGELFF